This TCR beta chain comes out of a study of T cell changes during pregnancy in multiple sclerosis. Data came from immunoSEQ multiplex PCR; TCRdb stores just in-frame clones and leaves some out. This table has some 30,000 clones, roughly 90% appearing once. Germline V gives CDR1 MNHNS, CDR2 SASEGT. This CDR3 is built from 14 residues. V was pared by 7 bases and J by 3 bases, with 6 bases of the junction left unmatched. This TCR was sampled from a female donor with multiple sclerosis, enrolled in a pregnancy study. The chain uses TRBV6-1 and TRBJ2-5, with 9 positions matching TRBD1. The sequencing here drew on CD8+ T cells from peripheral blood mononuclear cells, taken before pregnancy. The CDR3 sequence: CASINRGRKETQYF. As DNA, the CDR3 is TGTGCCAGCATCAACAGGGGGCGCAAAGAGACCCAGTACTTC.